One sample yielded the 12 T cell receptor beta chains listed below, sequenced in a study of cytomegalovirus exposure and HLA in healthy donors. The PCR used 60 Vbeta and 13 Jbeta primers. Clones were sequenced by immunoSEQ multiplex PCR, and TCRdb holds only the in-frame ones, with some missing. The top ten clones hold 20% of a sample with about 120,000 clones, roughly 85% of them seen once. The material sequenced was PBMCs. These receptors were collected from a man between 18 and 35 years old in good health and CMV-seropositive.

V gene TRBV11-2 combines with J gene TRBJ1-4; 7 bases agree with TRBD1. This CDR3 spans 14 amino acids. Germline values: CDR1 SGHAT, CDR2 FQNNGV. J gave up 8 bases and V 5 bases, and 8 bases lay outside the gene matches. The chain's CDR3 is CASSHGTVGEKLFF. The CDR3 DNA reads as TGTGCCAGCAGCCACGGGACAGTCGGAGAAAAACTGTTTTTT.

This rearrangement joins TRBV7-9 to TRBJ2-1; weak D call: TRBD1 (5 bases). Per germline, CDR1 SEHNR and CDR2 FQNEAQ (reference sequence). Trimming stripped 1 base from V and 7 bases from J, with 14 bases between. This CDR3 spans 15 amino acids. The CDR3 spells CASSLGGWGWNEQFF. Written as DNA, the CDR3 is TGTGCCAGCAGCTTAGGGGGCTGGGGATGGAATGAGCAGTTCTTC.

The chain uses TRBV13 and TRBJ2-7; 9 bases line up with TRBD2. Germline values: CDR1 PRHDT, CDR2 FYEKMQ (reference sequence). The trim removed 3 bases at V and 4 bases at J, leaving 13 bases unmatched. The CDR3 loop spans 17 amino acids. This CDR3 is CASSFGERGAASYEQYF. CDR3 DNA sequence: TGTGCCAGCAGCTTTGGGGAGCGGGGGGCCGCGAGTTACGAGCAGTACTTC.

This chain joins TRBV4-1 and TRBJ2-1, with 7 nucleotides matching TRBD2. The germline CDR1 and CDR2 sequences are MGHRA and YSYEKL. Trimming cost V 1 base and J 1 base; bases outside gene matches: 7. The CDR3 is made up of 17 amino acids. CDR3 DNA: TGCGCCAGCAGCCAAGCGGCAGCGGGGAGGTCCTACAATGAGCAGTTCTTC. It yields the protein CASSQAAAGRSYNEQFF.

J is TRBJ2-3 and V is TRBV27; 7 nucleotides align to TRBD1. Germline V gene lookup returns CDR1 MNHEY and CDR2 SMNVEV (reference sequence). The CDR3 has 17 residues. Trimming cost V 3 bases and J 2 bases; bases outside gene matches: 11. The CDR3: CASSFLGQVSTTDTQYF. The CDR3 bases are TGTGCCAGCAGTTTCCTCGGACAGGTGTCAACCACAGATACGCAGTATTTT.

The rearrangement joins TRBV5-4 to TRBJ1-2; a possible D gene is TRBD1 (6 bases). CDR3 size: 14 residues. Trimming cost V 2 bases and J 5 bases, with 13 bases left between them. CDR1 SGHNT and CDR2 YYREEE come from the germline V gene (reference sequence). The CDR3 nucleotides read TGTGCCAGCAGCTTAGGGGACACTTTATATGGCTACACCTTC. It encodes CASSLGDTLYGYTF.

J is TRBJ1-3 and V is TRBV19; D perhaps matches TRBD1 (6 bases). Per germline, CDR1 LNHDA and CDR2 SQIVND (reference sequence). The CDR3 sequence is 15 residues long. Trimming shortened V by 3 bases and J by 6 bases, and 15 bases separated the two germline ends. Written as DNA, the CDR3 is TGTGCCAGTAGTATCACAGGGTTCGGGTTAAACACCATATATTTT. This encodes CASSITGFGLNTIYF.

This chain connects TRBV19 to TRBJ2-5; 10 positions match TRBD1. The end of the DNA aligns better with TRBJ2-7, so the J call may be wrong. The CDR3 length is 15 residues. Germline V lookup: CDR1 LNHDA, CDR2 SQIVND (reference sequence). CDR3 coding DNA: TGTGCCAGTAGTATAGGAGACAGGGGGCTCGTCGAGCAGTACTTC. It is translated as CASSIGDRGLVEQYF.

V usage is TRBV6-6 and J usage is TRBJ2-7; 10 bases are shared with TRBD1. CDR1 and CDR2 from the germline V gene are MNHNY and SVGAGI (reference sequence). The CDR3 sequence is 13 residues long. Germline trimming cut 10 bases from V and 3 bases from J; bases unmatched to any gene: 6. Written as DNA, the CDR3 is TGTGCCACCATACGGACAGGGGGCTACGAGCAGTACTTC. Its translation: CATIRTGGYEQYF.

The rearrangement links TRBV18 to TRBJ2-1; tentative D call: TRBD2 (5 bases). This CDR3 is built from 13 residues. Trimming removed 3 bases from V and 3 bases from J, with 6 bases in between. CDR1 and CDR2 from the germline V gene are KGHSH and LQKENI. The CDR3 DNA follows: TGTGCCAGCTCACCCCGGGACTACAATGAGCAGTTCTTC. This gives the protein CASSPRDYNEQFF. The full variable domain, rest sourced from reference TRBV18 and TRBJ2-1, is NAGVMQNPRHLVRRRGQEARLRCSPMKGHSHVYWYRQLPEEGLKFMVYLQKENIIDESGMPKERFSAEFPKEGPSILRIQQVVRGDSAAYFCASSPRDYNEQFFGPGTRLTVL.

This chain links TRBV7-6 with TRBJ2-6; D is perhaps TRBD1 (6 bases). Germline V gives CDR1 SGHVS, CDR2 FNYEAQ. This CDR3 has 15 residues. Trimming pared 3 bases from V and 4 bases from J, leaving 10 bases between. CDR3 residues: CASSLGAVGANVLTF. CDR3 bases: TGTGCCAGCAGCTTGGGGGCAGTCGGGGCCAACGTCCTGACTTTC.

The chain recombines TRBV6-1 with TRBJ2-3, with 8 bases fitting TRBD1. The CDR3 is made up of 20 amino acids. Trimming removed 1 base from V and 4 bases from J; junction bases left unmatched: 19. Per germline, CDR1 MNHNS and CDR2 SASEGT. This CDR3 is CASSEGAGGIASFFADTQYF. The CDR3 DNA is TGTGCCAGCAGTGAAGGCGCAGGGGGCATCGCTTCCTTTTTCGCAGATACGCAGTATTTT.